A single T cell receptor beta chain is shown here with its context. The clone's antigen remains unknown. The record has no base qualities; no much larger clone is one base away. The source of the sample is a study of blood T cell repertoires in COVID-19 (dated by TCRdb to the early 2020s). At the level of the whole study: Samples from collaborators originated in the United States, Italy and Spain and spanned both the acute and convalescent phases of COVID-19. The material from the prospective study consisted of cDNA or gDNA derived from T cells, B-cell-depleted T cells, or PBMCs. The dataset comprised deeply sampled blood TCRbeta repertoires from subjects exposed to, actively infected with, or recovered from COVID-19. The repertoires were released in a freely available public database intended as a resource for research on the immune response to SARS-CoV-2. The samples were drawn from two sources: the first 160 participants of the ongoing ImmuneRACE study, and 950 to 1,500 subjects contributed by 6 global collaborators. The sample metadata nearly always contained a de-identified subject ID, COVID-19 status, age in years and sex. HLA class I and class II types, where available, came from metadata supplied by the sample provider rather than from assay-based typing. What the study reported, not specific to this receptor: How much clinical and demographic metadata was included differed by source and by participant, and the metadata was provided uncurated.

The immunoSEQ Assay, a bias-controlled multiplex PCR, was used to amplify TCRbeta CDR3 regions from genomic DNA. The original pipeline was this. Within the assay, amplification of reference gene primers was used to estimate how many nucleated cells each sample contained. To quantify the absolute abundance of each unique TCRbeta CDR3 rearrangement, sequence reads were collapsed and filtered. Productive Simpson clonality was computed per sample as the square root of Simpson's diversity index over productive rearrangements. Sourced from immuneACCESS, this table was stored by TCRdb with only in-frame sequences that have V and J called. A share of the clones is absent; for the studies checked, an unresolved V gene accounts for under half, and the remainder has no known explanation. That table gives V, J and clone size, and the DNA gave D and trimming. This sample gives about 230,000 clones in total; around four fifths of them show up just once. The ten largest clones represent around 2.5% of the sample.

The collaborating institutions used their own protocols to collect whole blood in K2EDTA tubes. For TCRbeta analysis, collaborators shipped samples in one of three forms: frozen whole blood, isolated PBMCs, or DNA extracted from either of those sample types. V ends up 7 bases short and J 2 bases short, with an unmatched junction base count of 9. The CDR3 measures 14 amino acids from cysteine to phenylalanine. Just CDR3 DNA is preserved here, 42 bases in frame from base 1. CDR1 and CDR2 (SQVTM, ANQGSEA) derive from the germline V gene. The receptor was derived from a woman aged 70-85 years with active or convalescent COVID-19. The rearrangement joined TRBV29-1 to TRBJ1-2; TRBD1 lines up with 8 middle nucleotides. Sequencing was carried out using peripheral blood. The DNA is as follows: TGCAGCGGTTTATTGACAGGGGAAAACTATGGCTACACCTTC. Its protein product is CSGLLTGENYGYTF.